This T cell receptor beta chain was sequenced for a study of OX40 agonist ivuxolimab in advanced cancers. Overall study context: The dose-escalation cohort was around 83% male, with a mean age of about 58 years, ranging about 23 to 79.

The CDR3 totals 13 residues. The ends were cut back, 3 bases at V and 1 base at J, with 1 base in the middle. Germline V lookup: CDR1 MNHEY, CDR2 SMNVEV (reference sequence). Autoimmune disease history or systemic immunosuppression barred patients. Baseline was the first blood sampling point, followed by cycle 4 day 1 and cycle 7 day 1. Study-wide results and limits: Researchers did not establish what antigens the expanded peripheral T cells target.

Sequenced by immunoSEQ multiplex PCR; TCRdb stores in-frame clones only, minus some. The table has 55,000 to 65,000 clones, about 90% seen once. Concerning this clone: Its target is unknown. Within the sample, other DNA sequences also encode this same CDR3.

The clonotype originates from an adult with an advanced solid tumor such as melanoma, head and neck, liver or kidney cancer. The sequenced sample was CD4+ or CD8+ T cells sorted from blood, obtained in a trial of the OX40 agonist ivuxolimab. The gene calls are TRBV27 and TRBJ2-6; D uncertain. The CDR3 is CASSFSGANVLTF. CDR3 coding DNA: TGTGCCAGCAGTTTTTCTGGGGCCAACGTCCTGACTTTC.